This TCR beta chain was captured by sequencing in a study of chemoradiotherapy in HPV16-positive cancers. Study results and caveats: Candidate HPV-specific clones and E7-related TCR motifs grew in tumor during treatment.

As concerns this clone: Antigen unknown.

Using immunoSEQ multiplex PCR, the repertoire was profiled, and TCRdb retains in-frame clones only, with some absent. Of roughly 5,300 clones detected, more than 65% appear once; the ten largest clones hold about 10%. Trimming stripped 2 bases from V and 8 bases from J, with 6 bases between. The germline CDR1 and CDR2 sequences are SGHNT and YYREEE (reference sequence). This CDR3 contains 11 residues. This TCR was recovered from a human donor with HPV-associated anogenital cancer. Here the sequenced sample was tumor tissue, taken from a patient who underwent chemoradiotherapy. The rearrangement joins TRBV5-4 to TRBJ2-3, with a possible D match to TRBD2 (6 bases). CDR3 sequence: CASSLAGTQYF. In nucleotides, the CDR3 is TGTGCCAGCAGCTTAGCGGGTACGCAGTATTTT.